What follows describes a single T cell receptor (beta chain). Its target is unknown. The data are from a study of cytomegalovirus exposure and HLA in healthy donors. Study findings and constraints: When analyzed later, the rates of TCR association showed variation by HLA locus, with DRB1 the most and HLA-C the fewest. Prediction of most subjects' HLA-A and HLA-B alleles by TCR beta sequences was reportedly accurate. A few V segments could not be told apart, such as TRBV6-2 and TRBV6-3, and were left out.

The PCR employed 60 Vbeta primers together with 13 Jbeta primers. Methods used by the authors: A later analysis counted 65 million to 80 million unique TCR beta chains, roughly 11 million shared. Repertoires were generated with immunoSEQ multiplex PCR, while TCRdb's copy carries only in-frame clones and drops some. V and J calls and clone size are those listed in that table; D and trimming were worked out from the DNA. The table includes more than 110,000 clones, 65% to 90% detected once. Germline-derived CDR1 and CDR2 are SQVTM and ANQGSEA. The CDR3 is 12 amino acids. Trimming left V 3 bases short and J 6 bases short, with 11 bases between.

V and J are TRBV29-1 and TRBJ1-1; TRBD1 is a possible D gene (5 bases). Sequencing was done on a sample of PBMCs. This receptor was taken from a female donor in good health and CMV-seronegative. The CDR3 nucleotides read TGCAGCGTTGACCTGGGGGGTTCTGAAGCTTTCTTT. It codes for CSVDLGGSEAFF.